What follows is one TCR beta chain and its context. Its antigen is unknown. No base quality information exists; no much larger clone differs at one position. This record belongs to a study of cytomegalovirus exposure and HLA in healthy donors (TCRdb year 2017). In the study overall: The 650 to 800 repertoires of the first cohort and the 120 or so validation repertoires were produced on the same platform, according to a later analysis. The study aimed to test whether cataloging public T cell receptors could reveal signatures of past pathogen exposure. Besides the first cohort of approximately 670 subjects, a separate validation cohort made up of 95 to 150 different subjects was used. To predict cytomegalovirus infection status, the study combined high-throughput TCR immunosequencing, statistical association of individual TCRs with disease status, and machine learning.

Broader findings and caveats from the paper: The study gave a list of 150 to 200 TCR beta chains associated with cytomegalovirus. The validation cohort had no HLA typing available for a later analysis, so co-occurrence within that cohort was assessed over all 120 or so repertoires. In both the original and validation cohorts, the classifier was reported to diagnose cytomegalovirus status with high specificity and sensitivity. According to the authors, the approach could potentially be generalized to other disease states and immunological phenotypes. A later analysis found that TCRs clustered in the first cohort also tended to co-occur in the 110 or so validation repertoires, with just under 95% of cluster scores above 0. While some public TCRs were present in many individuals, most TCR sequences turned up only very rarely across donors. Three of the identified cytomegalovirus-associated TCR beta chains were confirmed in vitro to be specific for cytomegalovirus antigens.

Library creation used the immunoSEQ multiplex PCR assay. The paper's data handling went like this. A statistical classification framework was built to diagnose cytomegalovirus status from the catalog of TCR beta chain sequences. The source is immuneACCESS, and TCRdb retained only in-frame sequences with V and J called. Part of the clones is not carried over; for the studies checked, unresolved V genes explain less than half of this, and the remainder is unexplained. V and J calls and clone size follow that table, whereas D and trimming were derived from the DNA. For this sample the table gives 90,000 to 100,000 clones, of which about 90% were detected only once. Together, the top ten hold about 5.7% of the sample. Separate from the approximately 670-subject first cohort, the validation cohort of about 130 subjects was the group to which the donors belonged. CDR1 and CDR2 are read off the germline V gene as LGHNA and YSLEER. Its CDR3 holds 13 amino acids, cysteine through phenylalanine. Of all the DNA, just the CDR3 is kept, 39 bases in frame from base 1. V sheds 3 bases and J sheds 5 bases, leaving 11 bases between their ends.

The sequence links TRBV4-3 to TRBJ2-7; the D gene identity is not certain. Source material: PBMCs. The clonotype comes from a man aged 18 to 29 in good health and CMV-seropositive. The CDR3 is CASSHIPTDEQYF. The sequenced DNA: TGCGCCAGCAGCCACATACCTACGGACGAGCAGTACTTC.